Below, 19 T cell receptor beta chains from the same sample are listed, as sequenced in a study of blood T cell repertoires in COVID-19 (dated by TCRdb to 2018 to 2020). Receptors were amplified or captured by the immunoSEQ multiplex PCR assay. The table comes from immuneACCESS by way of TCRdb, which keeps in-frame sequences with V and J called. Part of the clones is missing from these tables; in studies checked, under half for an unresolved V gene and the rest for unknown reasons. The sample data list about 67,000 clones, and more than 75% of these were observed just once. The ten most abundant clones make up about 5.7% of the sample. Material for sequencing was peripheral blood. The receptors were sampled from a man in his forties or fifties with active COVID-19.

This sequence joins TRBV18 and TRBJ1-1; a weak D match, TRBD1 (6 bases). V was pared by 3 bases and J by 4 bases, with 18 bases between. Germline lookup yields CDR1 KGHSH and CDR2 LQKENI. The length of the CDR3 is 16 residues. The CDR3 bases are TGTGCCAGCTCACCCCGTAGTAGGCAGGGGATCACTGAAGCTTTCTTT. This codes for CASSPRSRQGITEAFF.

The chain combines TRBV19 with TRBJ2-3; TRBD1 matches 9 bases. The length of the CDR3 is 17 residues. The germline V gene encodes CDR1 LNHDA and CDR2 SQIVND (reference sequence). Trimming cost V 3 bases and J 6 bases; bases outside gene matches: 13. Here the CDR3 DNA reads TGTGCCAGTAGTATTCATGTAGGGGGGACAGGGAGGGATACGCAGTATTTT. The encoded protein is CASSIHVGGTGRDTQYF. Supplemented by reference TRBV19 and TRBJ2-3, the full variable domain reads DGGITQSPKYLFRKEGQNVTLSCEQNLNHDAMYWYRQDPGQGLRLIYYSQIVNDFQKGDIAEGYSVSREKKESFPLTVTSAQKNPTAFYLCASSIHVGGTGRDTQYFGPGTRLTVL.

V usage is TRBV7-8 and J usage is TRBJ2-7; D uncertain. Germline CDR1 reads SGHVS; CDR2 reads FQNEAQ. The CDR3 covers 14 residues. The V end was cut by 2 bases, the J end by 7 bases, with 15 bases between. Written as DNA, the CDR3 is TGTGCCAGCAGCTTATTGGCGAAGTCGACTGAGCAGTACTTC. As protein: CASSLLAKSTEQYF.

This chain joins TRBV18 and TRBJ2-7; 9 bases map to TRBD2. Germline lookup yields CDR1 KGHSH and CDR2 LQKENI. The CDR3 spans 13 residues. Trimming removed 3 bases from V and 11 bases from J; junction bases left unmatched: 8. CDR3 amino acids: CASSPPGGRAEYF. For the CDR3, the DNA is TGTGCCAGCTCACCCCCAGGCGGGAGGGCCGAGTACTTC.

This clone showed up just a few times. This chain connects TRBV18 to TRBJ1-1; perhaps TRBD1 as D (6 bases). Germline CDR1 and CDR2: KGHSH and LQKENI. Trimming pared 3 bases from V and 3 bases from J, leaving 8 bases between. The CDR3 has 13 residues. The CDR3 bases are TGTGCCAGCTCACCTTACAGGGACACTGAAGCTTTCTTT. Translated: CASSPYRDTEAFF.

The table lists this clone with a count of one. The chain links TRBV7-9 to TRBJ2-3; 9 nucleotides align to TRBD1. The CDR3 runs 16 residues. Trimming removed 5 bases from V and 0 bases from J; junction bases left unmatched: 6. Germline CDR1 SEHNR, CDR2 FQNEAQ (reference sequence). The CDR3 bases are TGTGCCAGCAGCGTGGGGGGGACAGGGAGCACAGATACGCAGTATTTT. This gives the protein CASSVGGTGSTDTQYF.

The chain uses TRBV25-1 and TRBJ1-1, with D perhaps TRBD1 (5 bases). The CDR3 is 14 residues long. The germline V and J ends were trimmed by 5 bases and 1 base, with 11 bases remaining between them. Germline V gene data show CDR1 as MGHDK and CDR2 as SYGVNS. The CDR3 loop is CASSKGQTNTEAFF. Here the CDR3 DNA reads TGTGCCAGCAGTAAAGGACAAACGAACACTGAAGCTTTCTTT.

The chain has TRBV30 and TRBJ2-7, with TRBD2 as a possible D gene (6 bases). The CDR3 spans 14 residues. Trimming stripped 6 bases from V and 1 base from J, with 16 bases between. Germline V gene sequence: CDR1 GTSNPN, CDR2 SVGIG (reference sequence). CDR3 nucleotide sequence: TGTGCCTGTTCGAGGAGCGGGTTGTCCTACGAGCAGTACTTC. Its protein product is CACSRSGLSYEQYF.

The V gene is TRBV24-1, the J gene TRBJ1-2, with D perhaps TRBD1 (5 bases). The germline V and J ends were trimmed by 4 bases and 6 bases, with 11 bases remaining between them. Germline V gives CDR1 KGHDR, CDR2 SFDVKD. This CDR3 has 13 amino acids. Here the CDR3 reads CATSDPGRDGYTF. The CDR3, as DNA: TGTGCCACCAGTGACCCCGGCAGGGATGGCTACACCTTC.

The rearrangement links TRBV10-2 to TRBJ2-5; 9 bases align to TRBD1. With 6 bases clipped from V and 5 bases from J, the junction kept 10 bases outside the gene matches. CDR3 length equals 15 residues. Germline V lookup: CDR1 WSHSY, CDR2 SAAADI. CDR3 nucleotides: TGCGCCAGCAGGGGGCGGGACAGGGTCTGGGAGACCCAGTACTTC. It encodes CASRGRDRVWETQYF.

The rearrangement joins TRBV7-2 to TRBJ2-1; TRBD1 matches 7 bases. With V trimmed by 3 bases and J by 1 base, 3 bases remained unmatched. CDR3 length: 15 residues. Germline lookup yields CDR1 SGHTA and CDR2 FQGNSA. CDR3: CASSFEGASYNEQFF. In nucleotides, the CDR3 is TGTGCCAGCAGCTTTGAGGGGGCTTCCTACAATGAGCAGTTCTTC.

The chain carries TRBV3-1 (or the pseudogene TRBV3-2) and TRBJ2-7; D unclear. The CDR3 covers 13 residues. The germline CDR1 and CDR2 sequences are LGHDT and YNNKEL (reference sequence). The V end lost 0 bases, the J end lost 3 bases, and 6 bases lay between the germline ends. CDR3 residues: CASSQESHYEQYF. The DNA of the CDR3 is TGTGCCAGCAGCCAAGAGAGTCACTACGAGCAGTACTTC.

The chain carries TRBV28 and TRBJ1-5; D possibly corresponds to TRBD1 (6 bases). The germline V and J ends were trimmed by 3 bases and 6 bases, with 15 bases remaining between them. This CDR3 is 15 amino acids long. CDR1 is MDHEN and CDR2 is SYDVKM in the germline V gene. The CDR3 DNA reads TGTGCCAGCAGTTTCCTGGGGGCGCAGGTTCAGCCCCAGCATTTT. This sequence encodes CASSFLGAQVQPQHF.

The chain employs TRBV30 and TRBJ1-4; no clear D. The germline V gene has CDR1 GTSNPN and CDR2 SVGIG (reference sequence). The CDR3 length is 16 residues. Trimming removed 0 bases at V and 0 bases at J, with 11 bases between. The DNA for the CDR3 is TGTGCCTGGAGTGTAGCCGGCGGCTCAACTAATGAAAAACTGTTTTTT. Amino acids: CAWSVAGGSTNEKLFF.

The CDR3 coding sequence is TGTGCTAGTGGTATGACAGGGGGCACTGAAGCTTTCTTT. This encodes CASGMTGGTEAFF. The chain recombines TRBV12-5 with TRBJ1-1, with 9 bases fitting TRBD1. This CDR3 is 13 amino acids long. Germline CDR1 is LGHNT and CDR2 is FRNRAP. V lost 5 bases, J lost 4 bases, and 2 bases stayed unmatched.

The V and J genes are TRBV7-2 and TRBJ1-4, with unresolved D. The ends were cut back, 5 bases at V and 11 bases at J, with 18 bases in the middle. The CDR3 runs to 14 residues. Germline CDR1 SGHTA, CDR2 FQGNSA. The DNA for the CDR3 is TGTGCCAGCAGCGAAGGAGAGTTTTCGGGGAAACTGTTTTTT. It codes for CASSEGEFSGKLFF.

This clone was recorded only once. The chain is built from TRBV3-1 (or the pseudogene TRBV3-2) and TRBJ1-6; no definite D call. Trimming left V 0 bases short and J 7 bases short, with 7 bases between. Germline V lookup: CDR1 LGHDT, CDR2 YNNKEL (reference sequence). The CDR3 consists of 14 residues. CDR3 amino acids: CASSQDWPNSPLHF. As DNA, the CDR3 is TGTGCCAGCAGCCAAGATTGGCCCAATTCACCCCTCCACTTT.

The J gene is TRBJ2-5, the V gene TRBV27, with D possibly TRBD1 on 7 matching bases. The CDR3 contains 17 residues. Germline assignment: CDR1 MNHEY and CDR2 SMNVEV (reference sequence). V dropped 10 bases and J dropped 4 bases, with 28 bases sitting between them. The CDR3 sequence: CATPGGPGHNVLETQYF. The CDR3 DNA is TGTGCCACCCCAGGGGGGCCGGGACACAACGTCCTAGAGACCCAGTACTTC.

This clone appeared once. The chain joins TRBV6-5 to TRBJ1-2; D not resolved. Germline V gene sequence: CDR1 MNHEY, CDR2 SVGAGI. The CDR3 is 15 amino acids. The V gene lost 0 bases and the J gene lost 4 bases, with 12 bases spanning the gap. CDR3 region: CASSYSPLRGYGYTF. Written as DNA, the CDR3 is TGTGCCAGCAGTTACTCTCCGCTAAGAGGCTATGGCTACACCTTC.